These 22 T cell receptor beta chains were all obtained from the same sample, sequenced in a study of cytomegalovirus exposure and HLA in healthy donors. A multiplex PCR was run with 60 Vbeta primers and 13 Jbeta primers. Method: immunoSEQ multiplex PCR; TCRdb's copy keeps in-frame clones and lacks some. The sample has over 200,000 clones, over 65% seen once. Sequencing was done on a sample of PBMCs. Every receptor here comes from a human donor in good health.

The J gene is TRBJ1-3, the V gene TRBV28, with 7 bases that match TRBD1. J lost 0 bases, V lost 6 bases, and 8 bases had no gene match. The CDR3 runs to 16 residues. Germline loops: CDR1 MDHEN, CDR2 SYDVKM. The CDR3 DNA follows: TGTGCCAGCAGGGAGACAGGGCTAAGCTCTGGAAACACCATATATTTT. The encoded protein is CASRETGLSSGNTIYF.

This clone was found once. V usage is TRBV2 and J usage is TRBJ2-7, with D perhaps TRBD2 (6 bases). The CDR3 runs 14 residues. V shed 7 bases and J shed 0 bases, with 13 bases lying between them. CDR1 is SNHLY and CDR2 is FYNNEI in the germline V gene. CDR3 nucleotides: TGTGCCAGCAACCGGGACTTAAGCTCCTACGAGCAGTACTTC. Amino acids: CASNRDLSSYEQYF.

CDR3 in amino acids: CASTPSAGESETQYF. The CDR3 nucleotides are TGCGCCAGCACCCCTTCGGCGGGAGAAAGCGAGACCCAGTACTTC. The V gene is TRBV5-1, the J gene TRBJ2-5; 7 nucleotides line up with TRBD2. V shed 6 bases, J shed 5 bases, and the junction held 13 bases outside the gene matches. The CDR3 has 15 residues. The V gene's germline CDR1 is SGHRS and CDR2 YFSETQ.

This clone was observed a handful of times. This chain connects TRBV6-5 to TRBJ2-7; 7 positions agree with TRBD2. This CDR3 has 14 residues. Germline trimming cut 5 bases from V and 3 bases from J; bases unmatched to any gene: 7. Per the germline V gene, CDR1 is MNHEY and CDR2 is SVGAGI. This CDR3 is CASSISGENYEQYF. DNA for the CDR3: TGTGCCAGCAGTATAAGCGGGGAAAACTACGAGCAGTACTTC.

V is TRBV4-2 and J is TRBJ2-2; 8 nucleotides agree with TRBD2. This CDR3 is built from 18 residues. Germline loops: CDR1 LGHNA, CDR2 YNFKEQ. Trimming removed 4 bases from V and 4 bases from J; junction bases left unmatched: 14. The CDR3 protein is CASSLLTGTRLITGELFF. CDR3 nucleotides: TGTGCCAGCAGCCTCCTGACCGGGACTAGGCTGATCACCGGGGAGCTGTTTTTT.

The gene calls are TRBV10-3 and TRBJ2-1; TRBD2 matches at 8 bases. Germline assignment: CDR1 ENHRY and CDR2 SYGVKD. This CDR3 spans 16 amino acids. Unmatched junction bases numbered 7, after V lost 0 bases and J lost 6 bases. CDR3 nucleotide sequence: TGTGCCATCAGTGAGTCGAAAAGCGGGAGAATCAATGAGCAGTTCTTC. Translating it yields CAISESKSGRINEQFF.

The table lists this clone with a count of one. This chain joins TRBV27 and TRBJ2-7, with D tentatively TRBD1 (6 bases). Germline CDR1 is MNHEY and CDR2 is SMNVEV (reference sequence). The CDR3 runs to 17 residues. The V gene lost 2 bases and the J gene lost 2 bases, with 19 bases spanning the gap. The CDR3 DNA reads TGTGCCAGCAGTTTACGGTTCGGGCAGGGACATGCCTACGAGCAGTACTTC. Translating gives CASSLRFGQGHAYEQYF.

The chain recombines TRBV4-1 with TRBJ2-5, with TRBD2 as a possible D gene (6 bases). The germline CDR1 and CDR2 sequences are MGHRA and YSYEKL. This CDR3 is built from 18 residues. The V end was cut by 0 bases, the J end by 1 base, with 18 bases between. CDR3 coding DNA: TGCGCCAGCAGCCAAGAGTCCCCCCACACTAGCACCCAAGAGACCCAGTACTTC. The encoded protein is CASSQESPHTSTQETQYF.

The chain recombines TRBV6-6 with TRBJ2-7; 11 bases are shared with TRBD2. This CDR3 is built from 14 residues. The trim removed 5 bases at V and 3 bases at J, leaving 3 bases unmatched. CDR1 MNHNY and CDR2 SVGAGI come from the germline V gene (reference sequence). Here the CDR3 reads CASSPGTSGYEQYF. CDR3 DNA sequence: TGTGCCAGCAGTCCCGGGACTAGCGGCTACGAGCAGTACTTC.

The V call is TRBV7-2, the J call TRBJ2-7; 8 nucleotides agree with TRBD1. The CDR3 is 15 residues long. From germline, CDR1 is SGHTA and CDR2 FQGNSA. V trimming: 2 bases; J trimming: 3 bases; junction bases outside the gene matches: 6. Written as DNA, the CDR3 is TGTGCCAGCAGCTTATCCGGACAGGGTGTCTACGAGCAGTACTTC. Its protein product is CASSLSGQGVYEQYF.

V and J are TRBV6-7 and TRBJ2-7, with D perhaps matching TRBD1 (6 bases). TRBV6-7 is identified as an open reading frame with a role that is uncertain. The CDR3 consists of 15 residues. The V and J ends lost 6 bases and 5 bases respectively, with 20 bases between them. CDR3 sequence reads: CASSIFRTARNEQYF. The CDR3 DNA reads as TGTGCCAGCAGCATATTCCGGACAGCGAGGAACGAGCAGTACTTC.

The CDR3 loop reads CSANSPGYTF. In nucleotides, the CDR3 is TGCAGTGCTAACAGCCCTGGTTACACCTTC. This chain joins TRBV20-1 and TRBJ1-2, with D unresolved. Germline V lookup: CDR1 DFQATT, CDR2 SNEGSKA (reference sequence). The CDR3 has 10 residues. V lost 4 bases and J 11 bases, leaving 11 bases between the germline ends.

This chain uses TRBV11-2 with TRBJ2-7, with D unclear. The CDR3 sequence is 14 residues long. The V end was cut by 3 bases, the J end by 3 bases, with 12 bases between. Germline V CDR1 and CDR2: SGHAT, FQNNGV. CDR3 residues: CASSFGAGNYEQYF. DNA for the CDR3: TGTGCCAGCAGCTTTGGAGCTGGAAACTACGAGCAGTACTTC.

The chain couples TRBV4-2 to TRBJ2-1; 13 positions agree with TRBD2. Germline lookup yields CDR1 LGHNA and CDR2 YNFKEQ. The CDR3 has 16 amino acids. After removal of 0 bases from V and 5 bases from J, the junction contained 1 base not matched to a gene. CDR3 residues: CASSQDGLAGDNEQFF. CDR3 sequence (DNA): TGTGCCAGCAGCCAAGACGGACTAGCGGGAGACAATGAGCAGTTCTTC.

The genes are TRBV5-1 and TRBJ1-3, with a possible D match to TRBD1 (6 bases). V lost 3 bases and J 7 bases, leaving 11 bases between the germline ends. CDR1 and CDR2 (germline): SGHRS, YFSETQ. CDR3 length equals 13 residues. CDR3 sequence (DNA): TGCGCCAGCAGCTCCTCCAGGGGCAACACCATATATTTT. Translating it yields CASSSSRGNTIYF.

The chain is built from TRBV6-5 and TRBJ2-1, with TRBD2 identical over 11 bases. V lost 0 bases and J lost 7; bases outside the gene matches: 5. This CDR3 region has 16 residues. In germline, CDR1 is MNHEY, CDR2 SVGAGI. Here the CDR3 reads CASSYSILAGGNEQFF. The DNA for the CDR3 is TGTGCCAGCAGTTACTCGATCCTAGCGGGAGGAAATGAGCAGTTCTTC.

This clone has only a few counts. This chain joins TRBV27 and TRBJ2-7, with D perhaps matching TRBD1 (5 bases). Deletions cut 5 bases from V and 4 bases from J, with 15 bases between. CDR3 size: 14 residues. Per germline, CDR1 MNHEY and CDR2 SMNVEV (reference sequence). The CDR3 loop reads CASSPPPTAYEQYF. CDR3 bases: TGTGCCAGCAGTCCTCCCCCGACAGCTTACGAGCAGTACTTC.

Only a few counts were recorded for this clone. The J gene is TRBJ1-5, the V gene TRBV6-6; 7 nucleotides align to TRBD1. The CDR3 covers 13 residues. From germline, CDR1 is MNHNY and CDR2 SVGAGI (reference sequence). V trimming: 5 bases; J trimming: 6 bases; junction bases outside the gene matches: 4. The CDR3 protein is CASSLQGSQPQHF. CDR3 DNA sequence: TGTGCCAGCAGTCTACAGGGGTCTCAGCCCCAGCATTTT.

This chain joins TRBV7-9 and TRBJ2-7; the D gene is possibly TRBD2 (6 bases). This CDR3 comprises 16 residues. The germline V gene has CDR1 SEHNR and CDR2 FQNEAQ (reference sequence). The V and J ends lost 5 bases and 3 bases respectively, with 20 bases between them. CDR3 DNA: TGTGCCAGCAGCCAACTCGCAGCTAGCGCCGGCTACGAGCAGTACTTC. It specifies CASSQLAASAGYEQYF.

This clone was detected a few times. This rearrangement joins TRBV9 to TRBJ2-5; 10 bases align to TRBD2. The J call may be in error: the DNA end matches TRBJ2-7 better. There are 17 residues in the CDR3. Germline CDR1 and CDR2: SGDLS and YYNGEE. In DNA form, the CDR3 reads TGTGCCAGCAGCGAGGGGAGCGGGAGGGCCTCCCTCTACGAGCAGTACTTC. This encodes CASSEGSGRASLYEQYF.

There are a few counts of this clone. The chain couples TRBV5-4 to TRBJ1-1, with D unresolved. The CDR3 contains 15 residues. V lost 0 bases to trimming and J lost 0 bases, with 9 bases between them. The V gene's germline CDR1 is SGHNT and CDR2 YYREEE (reference sequence). CDR3 protein: CASSLGTLMNTEAFF. The CDR3 DNA reads as TGTGCCAGCAGCTTGGGGACTCTCATGAACACTGAAGCTTTCTTT.

The J gene is TRBJ2-7, the V gene TRBV7-9; 11 nucleotides match TRBD2. After removal of 4 bases from V and 5 bases from J, the junction contained 10 bases not matched to a gene. The CDR3 runs to 16 residues. The germline V gene has CDR1 SEHNR and CDR2 FQNEAQ (reference sequence). DNA for the CDR3: TGTGCCAGCAGCTCTCGAACTAGCGGGAGCTTCCACGAGCAGTACTTC. It translates to CASSSRTSGSFHEQYF.